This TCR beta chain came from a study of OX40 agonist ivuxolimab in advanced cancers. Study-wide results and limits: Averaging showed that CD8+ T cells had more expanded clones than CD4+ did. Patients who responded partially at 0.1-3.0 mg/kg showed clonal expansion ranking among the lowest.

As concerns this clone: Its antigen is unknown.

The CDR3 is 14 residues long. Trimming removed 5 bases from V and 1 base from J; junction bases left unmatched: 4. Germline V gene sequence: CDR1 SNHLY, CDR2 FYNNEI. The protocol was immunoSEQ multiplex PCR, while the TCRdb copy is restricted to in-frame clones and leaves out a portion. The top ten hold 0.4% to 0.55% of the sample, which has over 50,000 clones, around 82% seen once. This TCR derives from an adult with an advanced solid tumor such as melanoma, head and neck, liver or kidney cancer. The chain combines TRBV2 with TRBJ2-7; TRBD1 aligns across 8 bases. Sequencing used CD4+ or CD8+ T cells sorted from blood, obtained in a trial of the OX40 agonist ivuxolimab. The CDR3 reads CASSRDRSSYEQYF. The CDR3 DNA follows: TGTGCCAGCAGTCGGGACAGGAGTTCCTACGAGCAGTACTTC.